Below are 8 T cell receptor beta chains sequenced from a single sample in a study of blood T cell repertoires in COVID-19. Produced via immunoSEQ multiplex PCR; TCRdb's table is partial and in-frame only. The sample consists of around 68,000 clones, approximately 93% of them appearing once. The source material was peripheral blood. The receptors were gathered from a man in his 70s with active COVID-19.

The rearrangement links TRBV6-5 to TRBJ2-3; 10 nucleotides line up with TRBD1. This CDR3 has 15 residues. V dropped 7 bases and J dropped 3; count of bases not matched to a gene: 7. Germline values: CDR1 MNHEY, CDR2 SVGAGI. The CDR3 DNA is TGTGCCAGCACCAGGGGACAGGGGCAGACAGATACGCAGTATTTT. Translating gives CASTRGQGQTDTQYF.

The chain employs TRBV6-1 and TRBJ1-1, with a tentative D call TRBD1 (5 bases). With 3 bases removed from V and 10 bases from J, the gap between germline ends came to 12 bases. Per germline, CDR1 MNHNS and CDR2 SASEGT. There are 12 residues in the CDR3. CDR3 DNA: TGTGCCAGCAGTGATGTACAGGTAGGAGCTTTCTTT. Translated: CASSDVQVGAFF.

The V gene is TRBV5-1, the J gene TRBJ2-1, with a tentative D call TRBD1 (6 bases). Germline V gene lookup returns CDR1 SGHRS and CDR2 YFSETQ. V dropped 0 bases and J dropped 8 bases, with 12 bases sitting between them. The CDR3 consists of 14 residues. CDR3 region: CASSLEQGVDEQFF. The CDR3 nucleotides read TGCGCCAGCAGCTTGGAACAGGGAGTAGATGAGCAGTTCTTC.

V is TRBV5-5 and J is TRBJ1-2, with D uncertain. Looked up from germline, CDR1 is SGHKS and CDR2 is YYEKEE (reference sequence). The V and J ends lost 1 base and 5 bases respectively, with 12 bases between them. CDR3 length equals 14 residues. The CDR3 region is CASSLSATRYGYTF. CDR3 sequence (DNA): TGTGCCAGCAGCTTGAGCGCAACGCGTTATGGCTACACCTTC.

In nucleotides, the CDR3 is TGTGCCAGCAGCCAACAGATGGGTAACAATGAGCAGTTCTTC. Translating gives CASSQQMGNNEQFF. The rearrangement joins TRBV7-6 to TRBJ2-1; D gene unclear. Germline loops: CDR1 SGHVS, CDR2 FNYEAQ. V lost 5 bases, J lost 5 bases, and 13 bases lay in between. The CDR3 consists of 14 residues.

The chain couples TRBV2 to TRBJ2-7, with 9 bases fitting TRBD1. This CDR3 is built from 15 residues. V gave up 6 bases and J gave up 0 bases; unmatched junction bases: 6. Germline CDR1 reads SNHLY; CDR2 reads FYNNEI. CDR3: CASRLDRGGSYEQYF. In nucleotides, the CDR3 is TGTGCCAGCAGGCTTGACAGGGGGGGCTCCTACGAGCAGTACTTC.

The chain links TRBV5-1 to TRBJ2-2; 7 bases line up with TRBD2. The germline CDR1 and CDR2 sequences are SGHRS and YFSETQ. The CDR3 has 15 residues. V dropped 0 bases and J dropped 7; count of bases not matched to a gene: 6. The CDR3 DNA reads as TGCGCCAGCAGCTTGGGGGGACTATCTGGCGGGGAGCTGTTTTTT. Translating gives CASSLGGLSGGELFF.

The chain links TRBV5-1 to TRBJ2-1; 9 nucleotides line up with TRBD2. V dropped 4 bases and J dropped 3; count of bases not matched to a gene: 14. The CDR3 has 18 amino acids. The germline CDR1 and CDR2 sequences are SGHRS and YFSETQ. In nucleotides, the CDR3 is TGCGCCAGCAGCAAAGCGGGGGGCCCGACCATTTACTACAATGAGCAGTTCTTC. Amino acid sequence: CASSKAGGPTIYYNEQFF.